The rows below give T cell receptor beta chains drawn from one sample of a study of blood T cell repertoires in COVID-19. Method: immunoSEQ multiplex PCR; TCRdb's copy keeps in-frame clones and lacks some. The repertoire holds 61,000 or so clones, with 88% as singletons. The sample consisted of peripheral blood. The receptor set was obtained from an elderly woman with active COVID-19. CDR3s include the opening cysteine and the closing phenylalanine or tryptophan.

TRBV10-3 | CAISETSAGGHDTQYF
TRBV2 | CASIAENYGYTF
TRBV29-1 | CSVVSPGHTYNEQFF
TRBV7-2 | CASSLDRGSVGYTF
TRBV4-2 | CASSQDRGSPLGTQYF
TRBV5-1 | CASSPLTSGGETQYF
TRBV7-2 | CASSLSYGEPSTDTQYF
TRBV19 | CASSIPLLTGMNTEAFF
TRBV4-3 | CASSQLTGTNEKLFF
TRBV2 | CASSQQGQSEKLFF
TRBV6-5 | CASKNGVGETQYF
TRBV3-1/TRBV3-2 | CASSPSAISSYNEQFF
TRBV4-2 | CASSSSGTGNTGELFF
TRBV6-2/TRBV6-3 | CASSYLTSGNEQFF
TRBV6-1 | CASSEPRTGETEAFF
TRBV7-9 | CASSAERVGYTF
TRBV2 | CASRAETGNTEAFF
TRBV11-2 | CASSSRTGAREQYF
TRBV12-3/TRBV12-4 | CASSSLAKNIQYF
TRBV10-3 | CAIRRQGVEAGELFF
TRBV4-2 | CASSRDRADTDTQYF
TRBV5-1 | CASSNSNYGYTF
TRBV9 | CASSAAGVAEAFF
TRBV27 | CASSLNGFRAFPHTEAFF
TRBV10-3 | CAIKSSGGTDTQYF
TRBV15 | CVTTPTSGGAYEQFF
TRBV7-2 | CASSLVQAYNEQFF
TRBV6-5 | CATESRGLGTDTQYF
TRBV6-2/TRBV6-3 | CASSYGTGETYGYTF
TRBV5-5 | CASSLTGVREQYF
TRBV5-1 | CASSLVTDQETQYF
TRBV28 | CASSQVRNTQYF
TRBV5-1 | CASSQRTGSDGYTF
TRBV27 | CASFYSGELFF
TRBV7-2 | CASSPVGRGYGYTF
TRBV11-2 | CASSLESLDTQYF
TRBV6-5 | CASSLIQGPYNEQFF
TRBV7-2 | CASSLILGGQPQHF
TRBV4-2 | CASSRRRDRGTYEQYF
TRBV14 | CASSNSRRETQYF
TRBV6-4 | CASSRGLAGAISYNEQFF
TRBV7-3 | CASSSPVGGANVLTF
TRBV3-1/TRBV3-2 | CASSHYRDTLSYEQYF
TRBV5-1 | CASSRGSNQPQHF
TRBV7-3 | CASSLGLAYTDTQYF
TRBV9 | CASSPWGNSGANVLTF
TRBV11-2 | CASRYWGRGYQETQYF
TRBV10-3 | CATGSGGVRTGELFF
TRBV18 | CASSRSGGGETQYF
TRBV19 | CASSTGQGTGELFF
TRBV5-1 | CASSPYTGGNEKLFF
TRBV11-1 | CASSLQATAGKLFF
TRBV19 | CASSIHRAPYEQYF
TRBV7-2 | CASRQGSGYEQYF